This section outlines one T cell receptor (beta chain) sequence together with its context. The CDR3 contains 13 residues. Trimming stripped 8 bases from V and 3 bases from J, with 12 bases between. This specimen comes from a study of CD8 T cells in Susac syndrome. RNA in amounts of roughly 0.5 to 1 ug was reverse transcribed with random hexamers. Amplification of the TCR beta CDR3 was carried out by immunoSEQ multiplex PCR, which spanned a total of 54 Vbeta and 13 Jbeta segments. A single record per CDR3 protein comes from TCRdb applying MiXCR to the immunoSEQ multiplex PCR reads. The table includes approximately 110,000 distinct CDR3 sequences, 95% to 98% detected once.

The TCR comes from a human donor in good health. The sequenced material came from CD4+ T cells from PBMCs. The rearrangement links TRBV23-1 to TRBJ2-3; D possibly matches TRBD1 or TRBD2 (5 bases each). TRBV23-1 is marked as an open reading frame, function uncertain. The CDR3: CASGGRQTDTQYF. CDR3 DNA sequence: TGCGCCAGCGGGGGAAGGCAGACAGATACGCAGTATTTT.